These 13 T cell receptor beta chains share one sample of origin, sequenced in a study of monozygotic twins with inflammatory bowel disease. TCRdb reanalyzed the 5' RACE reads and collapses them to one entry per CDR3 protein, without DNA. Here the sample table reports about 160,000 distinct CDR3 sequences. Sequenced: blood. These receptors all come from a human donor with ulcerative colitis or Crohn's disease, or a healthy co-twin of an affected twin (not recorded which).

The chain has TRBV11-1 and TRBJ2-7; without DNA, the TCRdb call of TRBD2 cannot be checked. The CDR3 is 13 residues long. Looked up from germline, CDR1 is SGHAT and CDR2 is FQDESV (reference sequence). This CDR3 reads CASRGSGNYEQYF.

The CDR3 is CASLKREGSSSYNEQFF. J is TRBJ2-1 and V is TRBV18; lacking DNA, the TRBD2 call made by TCRdb goes unchecked. Germline-derived CDR1 and CDR2 are KGHSH and LQKENI. There are 17 residues in the CDR3.

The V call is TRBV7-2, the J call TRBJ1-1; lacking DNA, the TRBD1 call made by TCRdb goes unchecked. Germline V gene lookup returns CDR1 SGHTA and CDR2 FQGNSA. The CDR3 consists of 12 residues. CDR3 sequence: CASSVGGTEAFF. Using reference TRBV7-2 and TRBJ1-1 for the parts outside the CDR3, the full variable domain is GAGVSQSPSNKVTEKGKDVELRCDPISGHTALYWYRQSLGQGLEFLIYFQGNSAPDKSGLPSDRFSAERTGGSVSTLTIQRTQQEDSAVYLCASSVGGTEAFFGQGTRLTVV.

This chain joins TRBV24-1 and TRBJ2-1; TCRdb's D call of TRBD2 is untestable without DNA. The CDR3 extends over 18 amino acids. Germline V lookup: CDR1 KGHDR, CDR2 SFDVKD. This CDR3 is CATSDRTSGGRYYNEQFF.

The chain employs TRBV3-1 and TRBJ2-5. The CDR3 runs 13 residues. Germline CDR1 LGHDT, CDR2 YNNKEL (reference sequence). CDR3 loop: CASSQEATITQYF.

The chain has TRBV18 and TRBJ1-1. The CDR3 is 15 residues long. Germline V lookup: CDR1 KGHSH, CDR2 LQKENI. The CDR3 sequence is CASSLSSGGNTEAFF.

CDR3 sequence reads: CASSPGHLYEQYF. The chain recombines TRBV18 with TRBJ2-7; the TCRdb call, TRBD1, lacks DNA for checking. Germline CDR1 and CDR2: KGHSH and LQKENI. The CDR3 loop spans 13 amino acids.

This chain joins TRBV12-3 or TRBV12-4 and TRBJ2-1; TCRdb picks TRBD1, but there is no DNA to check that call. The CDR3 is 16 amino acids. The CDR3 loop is CASSPNTGGLYNEQFF.

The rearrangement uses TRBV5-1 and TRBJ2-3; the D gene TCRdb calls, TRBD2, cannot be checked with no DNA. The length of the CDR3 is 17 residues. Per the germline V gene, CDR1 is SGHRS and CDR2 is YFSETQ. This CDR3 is CASSLAEGGISTDTQYF.

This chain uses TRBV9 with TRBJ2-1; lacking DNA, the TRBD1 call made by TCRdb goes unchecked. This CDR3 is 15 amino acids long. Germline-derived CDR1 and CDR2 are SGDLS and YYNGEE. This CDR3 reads CASSRTGTGSNEQFF.

CDR3 residues: CASRNRGHEQYF. The chain carries TRBV6-5 and TRBJ2-7; lacking DNA, the TRBD1 call made by TCRdb goes unchecked. Per germline, CDR1 MNHEY and CDR2 SVGAGI. There are 12 residues in the CDR3.

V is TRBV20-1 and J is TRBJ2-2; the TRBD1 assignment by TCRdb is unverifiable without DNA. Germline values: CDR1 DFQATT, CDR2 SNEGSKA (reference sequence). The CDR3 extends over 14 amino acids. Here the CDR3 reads CSAGWTANTGELFF.

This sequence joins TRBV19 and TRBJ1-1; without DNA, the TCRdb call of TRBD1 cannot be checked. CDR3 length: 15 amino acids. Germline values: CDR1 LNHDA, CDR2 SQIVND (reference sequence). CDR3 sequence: CARIYQGMGNTEAFF.